The clone carrying this TCR beta chain has a count of ten or more. Germline V gene data show CDR1 as LGHNA and CDR2 as YSLEER. Deletions cut 0 bases from V and 3 bases from J, with 7 bases between. The CDR3 covers 14 residues. Patients underwent thyroid surgery, and none had received any treatment before it. Authors' processing steps: Differences in CDR3 between clinicopathological groups were drawn on to build a classifier intended to discriminate distant-metastatic papillary thyroid cancer patients. With MiXCR, TCRdb called clones anew from the PCR reads. Clone size and V and J calls follow TCRdb, not the original study. The sample has 91,000 or so clones, more than 9.5% seen once; the top ten hold about 11%. This record comes from a study of metastatic and nonmetastatic thyroid tumors.

This sequence joins TRBV4-3 and TRBJ2-3; D not resolved. Sequencing was done on a sample of blood. The sequence was obtained from a female donor with papillary thyroid cancer or a benign thyroid nodule (not recorded which). Some clones in this sample may be carry-over from other donors' samples. This chain's CDR3 is CASSQDRTTDTQYF. CDR3 nucleotide sequence: TGCGCCAGCAGCCAAGACCGCACTACAGATACGCAGTATTTT.